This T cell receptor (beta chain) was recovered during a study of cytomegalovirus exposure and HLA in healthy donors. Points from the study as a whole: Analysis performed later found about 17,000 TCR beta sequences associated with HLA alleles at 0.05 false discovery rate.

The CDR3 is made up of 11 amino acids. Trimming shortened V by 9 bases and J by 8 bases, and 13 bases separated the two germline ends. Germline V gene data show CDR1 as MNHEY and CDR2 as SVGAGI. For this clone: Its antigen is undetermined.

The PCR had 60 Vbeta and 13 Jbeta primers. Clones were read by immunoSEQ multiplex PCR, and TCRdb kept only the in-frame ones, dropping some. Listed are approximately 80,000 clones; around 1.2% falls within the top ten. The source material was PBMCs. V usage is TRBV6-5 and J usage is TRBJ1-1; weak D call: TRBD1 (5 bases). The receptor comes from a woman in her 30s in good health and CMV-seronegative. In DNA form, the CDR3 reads TGTGCCAGAAGCCAGGGCCCCGAAGCTTTCTTT. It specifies CARSQGPEAFF.